This T cell receptor (beta chain) was identified during a study of blood T cell repertoires in COVID-19. The germline V gene encodes CDR1 LGHNA and CDR2 YNFKEQ. V lost 5 bases and J lost 4; bases outside the gene matches: 4. This CDR3 contains 14 residues. TCRdb's table, derived via immunoSEQ multiplex PCR, lists solely in-frame clones and lacks some. The sample holds about 140,000 clones, about 83% seen once. Sequenced input: peripheral blood. The chain is built from TRBV4-2 and TRBJ2-2; 7 bases agree with TRBD2. The source of this sequence is a human donor in a cohort sampled during active COVID-19. CDR3 DNA: TGTGCCAGCAGCGGGGACTACCTCACCGGGGAGCTGTTTTTT. It is translated as CASSGDYLTGELFF.